This T cell receptor beta chain comes out of a study of blood T cell repertoires in COVID-19. In the authors' methods: Nucleated cell counts were estimated from reference gene primer amplification. The method was immunoSEQ multiplex PCR; TCRdb's version includes in-frame clones alone and lacks a portion of them. The DNA was the basis for D and trimming; V, J and clone size are from that table. Of approximately 460,000 clones in the sample, 89% were seen once. The trim removed 6 bases at V and 3 bases at J, leaving 2 bases unmatched. The CDR3 covers 13 residues. Germline-derived CDR1 and CDR2 are SNHLY and FYNNEI.

What was sequenced was peripheral blood. The receptor's source is a man between 18 and 29 years old with COVID-19, enrolled during active disease. The V gene is TRBV2, the J gene TRBJ1-5; TRBD1 aligns across 7 bases. The CDR3 loop is CASSGQVNQPQHF. The CDR3 region has the DNA TGTGCCAGCAGCGGACAGGTCAATCAGCCCCAGCATTTT.